This T cell receptor (beta chain) was retrieved from a study of memory CD8 T cells in hepatitis C reinfection. The CDR3 contains 15 residues. Germline V gene data show CDR1 as SGHAT and CDR2 as FQNNGV. The V and J ends lost 0 bases and 5 bases respectively, with 13 bases between them. Assay used: immunoSEQ multiplex PCR; TCRdb lists only in-frame clones, some missing. The sample lists just over 50,000 clones, roughly 89% occurring once. As for time point: pre-reinfection, 55 to 20 weeks before reinfection detection. TCR sequencing was done directly ex vivo on sorted cells, without expansion in vitro. At all three reinfection time points, viable CD3+ CD8+ CD45RO- cells from two donors served as controls.

This TCR was sampled from a man aged 18 to 29 with hepatitis C virus infection. The sequencing input was naive CD8+ T cells sorted from blood. This rearrangement joins TRBV11-2 to TRBJ1-1; D gene ambiguous. Here the CDR3 DNA reads TGTGCCAGCAGCTTAGATTGGGCCCGAGGGACTGAAGCTTTCTTT. Residues: CASSLDWARGTEAFF.